The 23 T cell receptor beta chains listed next were all sequenced from one sample in a study of cytomegalovirus exposure and HLA in healthy donors. Some clones are missing from TCRdb's copy, which holds only in-frame ones; the method was immunoSEQ multiplex PCR. The sample records about 110,000 clones, more than 70% being singletons. Sequences were obtained from PBMCs. Receptors originate from a woman aged 18-29 years in good health and CMV-seronegative.

This clone was detected only once. The J gene is TRBJ2-7, the V gene TRBV27, with unresolved D. V gave up 3 bases and J gave up 1 base, with 7 bases separating them. From germline, CDR1 is MNHEY and CDR2 SMNVEV (reference sequence). CDR3 length: 13 amino acids. CDR3 amino acids: CASSLQVSYEQYF. The CDR3 DNA reads as TGTGCCAGCAGTTTGCAGGTGTCCTACGAGCAGTACTTC.

The chain combines TRBV2 with TRBJ1-5; D may be TRBD1 (5 bases). Germline CDR1 and CDR2: SNHLY and FYNNEI. With 1 base removed from V and 3 bases from J, the gap between germline ends came to 10 bases. CDR3 length: 15 residues. The CDR3 coding sequence is TGTGCCAGCAGTGAAGAAGGGGCGCCCAATCAGCCCCAGCATTTT. It yields the protein CASSEEGAPNQPQHF. Using reference TRBV2 and TRBJ1-5 for the parts outside the CDR3, the full variable domain is EPEVTQTPSHQVTQMGQEVILRCVPISNHLYFYWYRQILGQKVEFLVSFYNNEISEKSEIFDDQFSVERPDGSNFTLKIRSTKLEDSAMYFCASSEEGAPNQPQHFGDGTRLSIL.

The chain is built from TRBV5-4 and TRBJ2-1, with D possibly TRBD1 on 6 matching bases. Germline values: CDR1 SGHNT, CDR2 YYREEE (reference sequence). V gave up 4 bases and J gave up 0 bases, with 11 bases separating them. The CDR3 has 15 amino acids. CDR3 in DNA: TGTGCCAGCAGCCTTGACAGGCCCTCCTACAATGAGCAGTTCTTC. Protein: CASSLDRPSYNEQFF.

V usage is TRBV9 and J usage is TRBJ1-6; 8 positions agree with TRBD1. Germline CDR1 is SGDLS and CDR2 is YYNGEE. With 4 bases clipped from V and 8 bases from J, the junction kept 8 bases outside the gene matches. The CDR3 is 15 amino acids. This CDR3 is CASSFRTGRDSPLHF. The CDR3 bases are TGTGCCAGCAGCTTTAGGACAGGGAGGGATTCACCCCTCCACTTT.

The chain uses TRBV6-6 and TRBJ1-2, with D tentatively TRBD1 (6 bases). The V and J ends lost 4 bases and 3 bases respectively, with 18 bases between them. CDR1 is MNHNY, CDR2 SVGAGI, per germline (reference sequence). The CDR3 sequence is 16 residues long. This CDR3 is CASSSSWAGVDYGYTF. CDR3 in DNA: TGTGCCAGCAGTTCCTCATGGGCAGGGGTGGACTATGGCTACACCTTC.

V gene TRBV7-8 combines with J gene TRBJ2-7, with 8 bases that match TRBD2. The CDR3 totals 15 residues. Germline CDR1 and CDR2: SGHVS and FQNEAQ. V gave up 0 bases and J gave up 4 bases; unmatched junction bases: 5. Here the CDR3 DNA reads TGTGCCAGCAGCTTAGCAGGCAGCGGGAGTTACGAGCAGTACTTC. Protein: CASSLAGSGSYEQYF.

The chain combines TRBV20-1 with TRBJ2-1; no firm D call. The CDR3 is made up of 11 amino acids. Germline lookup yields CDR1 DFQATT and CDR2 SNEGSKA (reference sequence). The V gene lost 8 bases and the J gene lost 5 bases, with 10 bases spanning the gap. The CDR3 reads CSPSANNEQFF. The CDR3 DNA reads as TGCAGTCCCTCCGCGAACAATGAGCAGTTCTTC.

This clone occurred a few times. The rearrangement links TRBV27 to TRBJ2-7, with D possibly TRBD2 on 5 matching bases. V was trimmed by 6 bases and J by 3 bases, leaving 18 bases between them. The length of the CDR3 is 15 residues. Germline V gives CDR1 MNHEY, CDR2 SMNVEV (reference sequence). The CDR3 protein is CASRPRRGGDYEQYF. The CDR3 DNA sequence: TGTGCCAGCAGGCCTAGACGGGGTGGGGACTACGAGCAGTACTTC.

The chain links TRBV6-5 to TRBJ2-5; 10 bases align to TRBD2. CDR1 and CDR2 from the germline V gene are MNHEY and SVGAGI. The V and J ends lost 6 bases and 9 bases, in that order; junction bases with no gene match: 13. CDR3 length: 15 amino acids. The DNA of the CDR3 is TGTGCCAGCAGCAAACTAGCGGGACGTAGGGGGTCCCAGTACTTC. Translating it yields CASSKLAGRRGSQYF.

This chain links TRBV6-1 with TRBJ1-1; no clear D gene. V gave up 8 bases and J gave up 1 base, with 17 bases separating them. The CDR3 consists of 15 residues. The V gene's germline CDR1 is MNHNS and CDR2 SASEGT. CDR3 nucleotides: TGTGCCAGCGGTAGTTGGGAGGGTGGGAACACTGAAGCTTTCTTT. It encodes CASGSWEGGNTEAFF.

This rearrangement joins TRBV5-1 to TRBJ1-4, with D possibly being TRBD1 (6 bases). Trimming cost V 4 bases and J 2 bases, with 12 bases left between them. This CDR3 spans 15 amino acids. Germline CDR1 reads SGHRS; CDR2 reads YFSETQ. The CDR3 nucleotides read TGCGCCAGCAGCCCACAGGGTGTCACTAATGAAAAACTGTTTTTT. Encoded protein: CASSPQGVTNEKLFF. Filled out from reference TRBV5-1 and TRBJ1-4, the complete variable domain reads KAGVTQTPRYLIKTRGQQVTLSCSPISGHRSVSWYQQTPGQGLQFLFEYFSETQRNKGNFPGRFSGRQFSNSRSEMNVSTLELGDSALYLCASSPQGVTNEKLFFGSGTQLSVL.

This chain uses TRBV6-1 with TRBJ2-7; possibly TRBD1 for D (5 bases). Germline V gives CDR1 MNHNS, CDR2 SASEGT. CDR3 length: 13 amino acids. V was clipped by 7 bases and J by 2 bases, with 12 bases between them. The chain's CDR3 is CASTLDRAYEQYF. The CDR3 DNA follows: TGTGCCAGCACCTTAGACAGAGCCTACGAGCAGTACTTC.

The rearrangement links TRBV25-1 to TRBJ2-6, with D unresolved. This CDR3 contains 14 residues. Trimming shortened V by 5 bases and J by 8 bases, and 13 bases separated the two germline ends. Germline V gene sequence: CDR1 MGHDK, CDR2 SYGVNS. This CDR3 is CASSKEPSPNVLTF. CDR3 DNA sequence: TGTGCCAGCAGTAAGGAGCCCTCCCCCAACGTCCTGACTTTC.

This chain connects TRBV7-2 to TRBJ2-7; 7 bases match TRBD2. V was clipped by 2 bases and J by 2 bases; unmatched bases: 6. CDR3 length equals 15 residues. Germline V gene lookup returns CDR1 SGHTA and CDR2 FQGNSA. The CDR3 DNA follows: TGTGCCAGCAGCTTACCACTAGCGCGAACCTACGAGCAGTACTTC. Its translation is CASSLPLARTYEQYF.

The chain employs TRBV2 and TRBJ1-1, with TRBD1 as a possible D gene (6 bases). The CDR3 is 14 amino acids. Trimming stripped 1 base from V and 7 bases from J, with 13 bases between. Germline assignment: CDR1 SNHLY and CDR2 FYNNEI. The CDR3: CASSEDRALDEAFF. CDR3 DNA: TGTGCCAGCAGTGAAGACAGGGCTCTGGATGAAGCTTTCTTT.

This clone was seen just once. This chain joins TRBV4-1 and TRBJ2-5; possible D gene TRBD1, 5 bases. Trimming cost V 3 bases and J 1 base, with 12 bases left between them. CDR1 MGHRA and CDR2 YSYEKL come from the germline V gene. This CDR3 has 15 residues. CDR3 nucleotide sequence: TGCGCCAGCAGCCAGAAGGGGCCCGTCCAAGAGACCCAGTACTTC. This gives the protein CASSQKGPVQETQYF.

V is TRBV30 and J is TRBJ1-5; D gene ambiguous. This CDR3 has 15 amino acids. Germline lookup yields CDR1 GTSNPN and CDR2 SVGIG (reference sequence). The V end lost 0 bases, the J end lost 4 bases, and 13 bases lay between the germline ends. The CDR3 nucleotides read TGTGCCTGGAGTGTATGGAGCCGAGCTAATCAGCCCCAGCATTTT. This encodes CAWSVWSRANQPQHF.

There are a few counts of this clone. The chain is built from TRBV7-8 and TRBJ1-5, with 9 bases that match TRBD1. The J segment lost 7 bases and the V segment lost 5 bases, leaving 12 bases of the junction unmatched. From germline, CDR1 is SGHVS and CDR2 FQNEAQ. The CDR3 is made up of 16 amino acids. CDR3 in DNA: TGTGCCAGCAGCCCTCCTCGGACAGGGGCGAGGCAGCCCCAGCATTTT. The encoded protein is CASSPPRTGARQPQHF.

V usage is TRBV19 and J usage is TRBJ2-1; possibly TRBD2 for D (6 bases). The V gene's germline CDR1 is LNHDA and CDR2 SQIVND (reference sequence). The CDR3 consists of 15 residues. Trimming left V 5 bases short and J 4 bases short, with 15 bases between. CDR3 in amino acids: CASSPGVAEYNEQFF. For the CDR3, the DNA is TGTGCCAGTAGTCCCGGGGTAGCGGAGTACAATGAGCAGTTCTTC.

The rearrangement joins TRBV28 to TRBJ1-1; D is ambiguous. The CDR3 runs 14 residues. Germline CDR1 is MDHEN and CDR2 is SYDVKM. Trimming pared 3 bases from V and 5 bases from J, leaving 13 bases between. CDR3 DNA sequence: TGTGCCAGCAGTTTGTTGGACTCCAGGACTGAAGCTTTCTTT. Translated: CASSLLDSRTEAFF.

The gene calls are TRBV9 and TRBJ1-1; tentatively, D is TRBD1 (6 bases). CDR3 length: 13 residues. The germline gives CDR1 SGDLS, CDR2 YYNGEE. Trimming shortened V by 5 bases and J by 5 bases, and 13 bases separated the two germline ends. The CDR3 loop is CASSWGQGTEAFF. CDR3 in DNA: TGTGCCAGCAGTTGGGGGCAGGGAACTGAAGCTTTCTTT. The variable domain in full, with the rest retrieved from reference TRBV9 and TRBJ1-1, is DSGVTQTPKHLITATGQRVTLRCSPRSGDLSVYWYQQSLDQGLQFLIQYYNGEERAKGNILERFSAQQFPDLHSELNLSSLELGDSALYFCASSWGQGTEAFFGQGTRLTVV.

This chain joins TRBV28 and TRBJ2-5; tentatively, D is TRBD1 (5 bases). Trimming took off 5 bases at V and 0 bases at J, with 16 bases between the two ends. The germline CDR1 and CDR2 sequences are MDHEN and SYDVKM. The CDR3 extends over 16 amino acids. The CDR3 region is CASSLSTAGYQETQYF. As DNA, the CDR3 is TGTGCCAGCAGTCTCTCCACCGCAGGGTACCAAGAGACCCAGTACTTC. The variable domain in full, with the rest retrieved from reference TRBV28 and TRBJ2-5, is DVKVTQSSRYLVKRTGEKVFLECVQDMDHENMFWYRQDPGLGLRLIYFSYDVKMKEKGDIPEGYSVSREKKERFSLILESASTNQTSMYLCASSLSTAGYQETQYFGPGTRLLVL.

The rearrangement uses TRBV29-1 and TRBJ1-4, with D possibly matching TRBD1 (6 bases). CDR1 and CDR2 (germline): SQVTM, ANQGSEA. The CDR3 is made up of 14 amino acids. V lost 7 bases and J 7 bases, leaving 19 bases between the germline ends. The CDR3 protein is CSGSRGGASEKLFF. The CDR3 nucleotides are TGCAGCGGATCCCGAGGGGGGGCGAGTGAAAAACTGTTTTTT.